This T cell receptor (beta chain) is from a study of long-term antiretroviral therapy in people with HIV. Study-wide results and caveats: After ART, diversity increased yet remained lower than transplant donor controls. Controls had broader CDR3 length ranges than HIV repertoires did. Regardless of time point, clones expanded before ART dominated the repertoire.

This was the immunoSEQ v3.0 assay at survey level. Sequenced by immunoSEQ multiplex PCR; TCRdb stores in-frame clones only, minus some. The repertoire holds around 29,000 clones, with 95% as singletons. CDR1 and CDR2 from the germline V gene are SGHVS and FQNEAQ. Trimming left V 0 bases short and J 8 bases short, with 8 bases between. This CDR3 spans 13 amino acids. With regard to this clone: Its antigen is not known.

Participants living with HIV all received treatment in the United States. This sequence was found in a middle-aged man with HIV. This specimen consisted of unsorted PBMCs, obtained 5.3 years after starting antiretroviral therapy. V gene TRBV7-8 combines with J gene TRBJ2-1; D is uncertain. The CDR3 DNA follows: TGTGCCAGCAGCTTAGCGGGTCACGATGAGCAGTTCTTC. This translates into CASSLAGHDEQFF.